This T cell receptor beta chain was recovered during a study of blood T cell repertoires in COVID-19. A note on this clone: Other nucleotide sequences in the sample specify the same CDR3.

TCRdb keeps only in-frame clones here, not all; method: immunoSEQ multiplex PCR. This table holds 200,000 to 300,000 clones, 87% found once. Germline V gene lookup returns CDR1 LGHDT and CDR2 YNNKEL (reference sequence). The length of the CDR3 is 13 residues. The V gene lost 4 bases and the J gene lost 3 bases, with 9 bases spanning the gap. Sequences were obtained from peripheral blood. The chain employs TRBV3-1 (or the pseudogene TRBV3-2) and TRBJ1-1; D is possibly TRBD1 (5 bases). The TCR was taken from a woman between 40 and 50 years old who had recovered from COVID-19. The CDR3 coding sequence is TGTGCCAGCAGCCCGCGGGGCTACACTGAAGCTTTCTTT. It specifies CASSPRGYTEAFF.